Shown below are 20 T cell receptor beta chains from a single sample sequenced in a study of OX40 agonist ivuxolimab in advanced cancers. Here immunoSEQ multiplex PCR was the method, and the copy in TCRdb shows in-frame clones only, minus some. This table holds about 80,000 clones, approximately 85% found once. Sequenced here: CD4+ or CD8+ T cells sorted from blood, sampled in a trial of the OX40 agonist ivuxolimab. These receptors were taken from an adult with an advanced solid tumor such as melanoma, head and neck, liver or kidney cancer.

This clone was counted a few times. This chain uses TRBV7-9 with TRBJ2-3; TRBD2 might be the D (5 bases). Trimming pared 5 bases from V and 4 bases from J, leaving 13 bases between. The CDR3 is 14 amino acids. Per germline, CDR1 SEHNR and CDR2 FQNEAQ (reference sequence). The CDR3 reads CASSQLVGADTQYF. CDR3 nucleotide sequence: TGTGCCAGCAGCCAATTGGTGGGAGCAGATACGCAGTATTTT. Full variable domain (rest looked up from reference TRBV7-9 and TRBJ2-3): DTGVSQNPRHKITKRGQNVTFRCDPISEHNRLYWYRQTLGQGPEFLTYFQNEAQLEKSRLLSDRFSAERPKGSFSTLEIQRTEQGDSAMYLCASSQLVGADTQYFGPGTRLTVL.

This chain connects TRBV13 to TRBJ2-5, with 11 bases that match TRBD2. V shed 0 bases, J shed 3 bases, and the junction held 6 bases outside the gene matches. The germline gives CDR1 PRHDT, CDR2 FYEKMQ (reference sequence). The CDR3 contains 17 residues. The CDR3 is CASSLGLGTSGEETQYF. In DNA, the CDR3 is TGTGCCAGCAGCTTAGGACTTGGGACTAGCGGAGAAGAGACCCAGTACTTC. Drawing the rest from reference TRBV13 and TRBJ2-5, the complete variable domain is AAGVIQSPRHLIKEKRETATLKCYPIPRHDTVYWYQQGPGQDPQFLISFYEKMQSDKGSIPDRFSAQQFSDYHSELNMSSLELGDSALYFCASSLGLGTSGEETQYFGPGTRLLVL.

This chain links TRBV30 with TRBJ2-7; 12 bases are a match to TRBD1. V dropped 6 bases and J dropped 5; count of bases not matched to a gene: 11. The CDR3 contains 15 residues. Germline CDR1 reads GTSNPN; CDR2 reads SVGIG (reference sequence). DNA for the CDR3: TGTGCCTGCAAAGAAATAGGGACAGGGGGCCACGAGCAGTACTTC. It yields the protein CACKEIGTGGHEQYF.

This clone was recorded many times. The chain joins TRBV9 to TRBJ1-4; 7 bases map to TRBD1. Per the germline V gene, CDR1 is SGDLS and CDR2 is YYNGEE. The CDR3 runs to 14 residues. Germline trimming cut 4 bases from V and 7 bases from J; bases unmatched to any gene: 7. CDR3 nucleotides: TGTGCCAGCAGCTCACAGGGGAGTGGTGAAAAACTGTTTTTT. Its translation: CASSSQGSGEKLFF.

V usage is TRBV4-1 and J usage is TRBJ1-3; 7 nucleotides line up with TRBD1. CDR3 length: 14 residues. Germline lookup yields CDR1 MGHRA and CDR2 YSYEKL. Losses at the gene ends were 3 bases for V and 1 base for J; bases not matched to a gene: 0. The CDR3, as DNA: TGCGCCAGCAGCCAGACAGGGTCTGGAAACACCATATATTTT. It translates to CASSQTGSGNTIYF.

V and J are TRBV19 and TRBJ1-1, with 8 nucleotides matching TRBD1. Germline lookup yields CDR1 LNHDA and CDR2 SQIVND (reference sequence). The CDR3 extends over 14 amino acids. The ends lost 4 bases at V and 4 bases at J; junction bases unmatched: 5. Here the CDR3 reads CASSTRTGITEAFF. The CDR3 DNA reads TGTGCCAGTAGTACGCGGACAGGGATCACTGAAGCTTTCTTT.

The chain combines TRBV2 with TRBJ2-7, with D perhaps being TRBD1 or TRBD2 (5 bases each). The V gene lost 6 bases and the J gene lost 6 bases, with 12 bases spanning the gap. Per the germline V gene, CDR1 is SNHLY and CDR2 is FYNNEI. The CDR3 spans 12 residues. The CDR3 protein is CASRGEGPEQYF. Here the CDR3 DNA reads TGTGCCAGCAGGGGGGAAGGGCCCGAGCAGTACTTC.

V is TRBV7-2 and J is TRBJ1-2; D gene ambiguous. The V gene lost 0 bases and the J gene lost 8 bases, with 7 bases spanning the gap. The CDR3 consists of 12 residues. Germline-derived CDR1 and CDR2 are SGHTA and FQGNSA. The CDR3 protein is CASSLAVGGYTF. CDR3 nucleotides: TGTGCCAGCAGCTTAGCGGTTGGCGGCTACACCTTC.

The chain joins TRBV11-3 to TRBJ2-1, with TRBD1 matching 7 bases. CDR1 and CDR2 from the germline V gene are SGHNT and YENEEA. Unmatched junction bases numbered 4, after V lost 1 base and J lost 4 bases. The CDR3 totals 15 residues. CDR3 sequence reads: CASSLGGGEYNEQFF. For the CDR3, the DNA is TGTGCCAGCAGCTTAGGAGGGGGCGAGTACAATGAGCAGTTCTTC.

V gene TRBV5-6 combines with J gene TRBJ1-6; no clear D gene. V gave up 0 bases and J gave up 4 bases, with 8 bases separating them. CDR3 length: 15 residues. Per germline, CDR1 SGHDT and CDR2 YYEEEE. CDR3 sequence (DNA): TGTGCCAGCAGCTTGGAGTCTGTGTATAATTCACCCCTCCACTTT. This codes for CASSLESVYNSPLHF.

V is TRBV28 and J is TRBJ2-2; TRBD2 might be the D (5 bases). The germline V gene has CDR1 MDHEN and CDR2 SYDVKM. CDR3 size: 16 residues. The V gene lost 7 bases and the J gene lost 0 bases, with 15 bases spanning the gap. The CDR3 protein is CASTMEVIANTGELFF. The CDR3 nucleotides are TGTGCCAGCACCATGGAGGTAATCGCGAACACCGGGGAGCTGTTTTTT.

The rearrangement links TRBV6-6 to TRBJ1-3; the D is unclear. The CDR3 spans 15 residues. Germline loops: CDR1 MNHNY, CDR2 SVGAGI (reference sequence). V was trimmed by 8 bases and J by 0 bases, leaving 14 bases between them. CDR3 loop: CASATVRSSGNTIYF. In DNA, the CDR3 is TGTGCCAGCGCGACGGTTAGGAGCTCTGGAAACACCATATATTTT.

V gene TRBV18 combines with J gene TRBJ2-1, with D perhaps matching TRBD2 (6 bases). The CDR3 spans 15 residues. Germline V gene data show CDR1 as KGHSH and CDR2 as LQKENI. V was shortened by 3 bases and J by 4 bases, with 13 bases between the two germline ends. CDR3 residues: CASSPEGLAYNEQFF. CDR3 coding DNA: TGTGCCAGCTCACCGGAGGGGCTGGCATACAATGAGCAGTTCTTC.

The V and J genes are TRBV6-6 and TRBJ1-2, with 9 bases lining up with TRBD1. The germline CDR1 and CDR2 sequences are MNHNY and SVGAGI (reference sequence). V lost 0 bases to trimming and J lost 6 bases; unmatched junction nucleotides: 8. CDR3 size: 16 residues. The CDR3 reads CASSYSRTGERNGYTF. The CDR3 bases are TGTGCCAGCAGTTACTCGAGGACAGGGGAAAGGAATGGCTACACCTTC.

The rearrangement joins TRBV18 to TRBJ1-2; possible D gene TRBD1, 5 bases. Trimming left V 2 bases short and J 3 bases short, with 19 bases between. The V gene's germline CDR1 is KGHSH and CDR2 LQKENI. The CDR3 spans 17 residues. Written as DNA, the CDR3 is TGTGCCAGCTCACCATTTGGAGTCCCAACGGGACACTATGGCTACACCTTC. It is translated as CASSPFGVPTGHYGYTF. The full variable domain, its missing parts supplied by reference TRBV18 and TRBJ1-2, is NAGVMQNPRHLVRRRGQEARLRCSPMKGHSHVYWYRQLPEEGLKFMVYLQKENIIDESGMPKERFSAEFPKEGPSILRIQQVVRGDSAAYFCASSPFGVPTGHYGYTFGSGTRLTVV.

The chain uses TRBV30 and TRBJ1-3; D gene unclear. Trimming cost V 4 bases and J 6 bases, with 7 bases left between them. This CDR3 is 11 amino acids long. Germline CDR1 reads GTSNPN; CDR2 reads SVGIG (reference sequence). CDR3 amino acids: CAWKVENTIYF. CDR3 nucleotide sequence: TGTGCCTGGAAAGTCGAAAACACCATATATTTT.

V usage is TRBV28 and J usage is TRBJ2-1; D is perhaps TRBD2 (6 bases). The CDR3 extends over 15 amino acids. Per the germline V gene, CDR1 is MDHEN and CDR2 is SYDVKM. Trimming took off 3 bases at V and 5 bases at J, with 14 bases between the two ends. This CDR3 reads CASSFDGGKNNEQFF. The CDR3, as DNA: TGTGCCAGCAGTTTCGACGGCGGGAAAAACAATGAGCAGTTCTTC.

The V call is TRBV5-1, the J call TRBJ1-2; 10 bases are shared with TRBD1. CDR3 length: 14 residues. Germline values: CDR1 SGHRS, CDR2 YFSETQ. With V trimmed by 2 bases and J by 6 bases, 4 bases remained unmatched. The CDR3 loop reads CASSFAGQGHGYTF. In DNA, the CDR3 is TGCGCCAGCAGCTTCGCGGGACAGGGGCATGGCTACACCTTC. Full variable domain (outside the CDR3, taken from reference TRBV5-1 and TRBJ1-2): KAGVTQTPRYLIKTRGQQVTLSCSPISGHRSVSWYQQTPGQGLQFLFEYFSETQRNKGNFPGRFSGRQFSNSRSEMNVSTLELGDSALYLCASSFAGQGHGYTFGSGTRLTVV.

This rearrangement joins TRBV30 to TRBJ2-7, with D possibly matching TRBD2 (5 bases). Trimming took off 0 bases at V and 0 bases at J, with 12 bases between the two ends. Germline V gene lookup returns CDR1 GTSNPN and CDR2 SVGIG (reference sequence). There are 15 residues in the CDR3. The CDR3 bases are TGTGCCTGGAGTGTCTCCAGCGGAGTCTCCTACGAGCAGTACTTC. Its protein is CAWSVSSGVSYEQYF.

This clone was observed a handful of times. V is TRBV7-2 and J is TRBJ1-5; weak D call: TRBD1 (6 bases). This CDR3 has 16 residues. Per the germline V gene, CDR1 is SGHTA and CDR2 is FQGNSA. Trimming pared 2 bases from V and 5 bases from J, leaving 16 bases between. The CDR3: CASSLLQGGADQPQHF. The CDR3 DNA reads as TGTGCCAGCAGCTTACTACAGGGAGGCGCGGATCAGCCCCAGCATTTT.